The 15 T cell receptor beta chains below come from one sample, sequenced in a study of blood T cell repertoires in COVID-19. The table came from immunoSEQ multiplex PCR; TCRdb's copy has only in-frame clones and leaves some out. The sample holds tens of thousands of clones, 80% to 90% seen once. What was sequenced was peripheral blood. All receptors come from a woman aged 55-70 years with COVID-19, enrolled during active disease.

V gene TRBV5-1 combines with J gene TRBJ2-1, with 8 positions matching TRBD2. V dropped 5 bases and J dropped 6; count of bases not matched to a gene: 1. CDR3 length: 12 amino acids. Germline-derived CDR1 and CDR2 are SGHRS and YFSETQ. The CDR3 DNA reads TGCGCCAGCAGAGGGACTAGCAATGAGCAGTTCTTC. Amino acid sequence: CASRGTSNEQFF.

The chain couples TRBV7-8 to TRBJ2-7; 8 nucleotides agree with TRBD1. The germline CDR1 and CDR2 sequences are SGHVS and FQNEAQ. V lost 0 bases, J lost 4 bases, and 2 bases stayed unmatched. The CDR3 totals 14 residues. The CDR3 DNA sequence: TGTGCCAGCAGCTTAGCCACAGGGGGGTACGAGCAGTACTTC. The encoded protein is CASSLATGGYEQYF. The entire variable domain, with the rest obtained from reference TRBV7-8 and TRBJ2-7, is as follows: GAGVSQSPRYKVAKRGQDVALRCDPISGHVSLFWYQQALGQGPEFLTYFQNEAQLDKSGLPSDRFFAERPEGSVSTLKIQRTQQEDSAVYLCASSLATGGYEQYFGPGTRLTVT.

The DNA for the CDR3 is TGTGCCACCAGTGATCGGGACAGGCAAGAGACCCAGTACTTC. This sequence encodes CATSDRDRQETQYF. This sequence joins TRBV24-1 and TRBJ2-5; 8 bases agree with TRBD1. V lost 3 bases and J lost 2; bases outside the gene matches: 1. The CDR3 extends over 14 amino acids. Germline V gene lookup returns CDR1 KGHDR and CDR2 SFDVKD.

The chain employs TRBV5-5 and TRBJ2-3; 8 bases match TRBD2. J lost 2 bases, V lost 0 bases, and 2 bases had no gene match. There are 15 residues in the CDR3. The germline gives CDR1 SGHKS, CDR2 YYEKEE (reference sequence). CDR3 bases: TGTGCCAGCAGCTTGGACGGGAGGGTCACAGATACGCAGTATTTT. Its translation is CASSLDGRVTDTQYF.

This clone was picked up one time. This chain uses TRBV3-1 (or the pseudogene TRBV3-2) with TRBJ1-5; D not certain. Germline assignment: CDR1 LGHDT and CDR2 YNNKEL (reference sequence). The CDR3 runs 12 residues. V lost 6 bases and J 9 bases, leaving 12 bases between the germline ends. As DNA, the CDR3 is TGTGCCAGCAGACTGGGCATGGGGCCCCAGCATTTT. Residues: CASRLGMGPQHF.

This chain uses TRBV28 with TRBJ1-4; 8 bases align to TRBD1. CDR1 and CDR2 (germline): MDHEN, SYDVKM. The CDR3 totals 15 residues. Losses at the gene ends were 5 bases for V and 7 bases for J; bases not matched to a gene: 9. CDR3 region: CASSGSGGAGEKLFF. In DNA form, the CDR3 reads TGTGCCAGCAGTGGGTCAGGGGGCGCGGGTGAAAAACTGTTTTTT.

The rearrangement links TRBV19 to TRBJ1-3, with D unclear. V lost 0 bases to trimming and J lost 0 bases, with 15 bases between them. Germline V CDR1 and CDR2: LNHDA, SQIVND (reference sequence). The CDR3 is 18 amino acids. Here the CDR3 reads CASSIETSRLSSGNTIYF. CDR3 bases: TGTGCCAGTAGTATAGAGACATCCCGGTTGAGCTCTGGAAACACCATATATTTT.

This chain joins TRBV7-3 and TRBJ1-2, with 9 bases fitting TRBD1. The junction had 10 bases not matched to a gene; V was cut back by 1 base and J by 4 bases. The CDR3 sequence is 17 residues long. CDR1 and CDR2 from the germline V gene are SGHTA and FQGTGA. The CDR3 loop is CASSLKLGTGLSYGYTF. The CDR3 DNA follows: TGTGCCAGCAGCTTAAAATTAGGGACAGGGCTTAGCTATGGCTACACCTTC.

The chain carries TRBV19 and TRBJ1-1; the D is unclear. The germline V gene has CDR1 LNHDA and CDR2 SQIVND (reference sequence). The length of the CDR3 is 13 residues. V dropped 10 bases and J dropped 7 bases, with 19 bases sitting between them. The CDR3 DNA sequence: TGTGCCACTTACTCGGAGGGCGCAGATGAAGCTTTCTTT. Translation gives CATYSEGADEAFF.

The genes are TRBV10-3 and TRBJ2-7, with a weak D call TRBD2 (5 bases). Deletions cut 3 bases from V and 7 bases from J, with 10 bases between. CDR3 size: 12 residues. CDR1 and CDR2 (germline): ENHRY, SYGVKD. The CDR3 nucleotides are TGTGCCATCAGTGACAACGGCGGGGAGCAGTACTTC. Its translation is CAISDNGGEQYF.

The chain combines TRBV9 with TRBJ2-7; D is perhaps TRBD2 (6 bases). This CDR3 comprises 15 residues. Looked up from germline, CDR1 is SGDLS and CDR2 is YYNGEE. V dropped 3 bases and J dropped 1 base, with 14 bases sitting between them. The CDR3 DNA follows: TGTGCCAGCAGCGCGTCCGGGAGTAGGTCCTACGAGCAGTACTTC. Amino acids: CASSASGSRSYEQYF. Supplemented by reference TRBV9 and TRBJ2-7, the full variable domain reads DSGVTQTPKHLITATGQRVTLRCSPRSGDLSVYWYQQSLDQGLQFLIQYYNGEERAKGNILERFSAQQFPDLHSELNLSSLELGDSALYFCASSASGSRSYEQYFGPGTRLTVT.

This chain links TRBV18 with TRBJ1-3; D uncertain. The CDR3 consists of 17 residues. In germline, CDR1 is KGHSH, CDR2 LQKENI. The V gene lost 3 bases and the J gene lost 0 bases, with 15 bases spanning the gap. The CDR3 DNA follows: TGTGCCAGCTCACCTTATCACCCGGGGAGCTCTGGAAACACCATATATTTT. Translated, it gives CASSPYHPGSSGNTIYF.

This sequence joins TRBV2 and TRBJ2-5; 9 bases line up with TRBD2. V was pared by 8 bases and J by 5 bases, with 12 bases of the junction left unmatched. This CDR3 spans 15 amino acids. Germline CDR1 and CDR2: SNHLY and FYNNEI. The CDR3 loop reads CASARIAGDRETQYF. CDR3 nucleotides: TGTGCCAGCGCGCGGATAGCGGGAGATCGCGAGACCCAGTACTTC.

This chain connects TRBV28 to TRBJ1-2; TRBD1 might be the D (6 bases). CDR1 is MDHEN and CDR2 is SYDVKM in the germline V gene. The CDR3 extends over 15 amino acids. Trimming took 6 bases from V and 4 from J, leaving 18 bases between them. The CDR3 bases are TGTGCCAGCAGGGGGCCAGGGGTTACCTTCTATGGCTACACCTTC. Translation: CASRGPGVTFYGYTF.

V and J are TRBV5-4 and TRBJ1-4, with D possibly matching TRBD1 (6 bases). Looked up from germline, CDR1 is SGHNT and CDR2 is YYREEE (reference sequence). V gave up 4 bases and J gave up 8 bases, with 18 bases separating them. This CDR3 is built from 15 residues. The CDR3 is CASSITGSRREKLFF. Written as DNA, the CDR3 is TGTGCCAGCAGCATAACAGGGTCTAGGAGAGAAAAACTGTTTTTT.